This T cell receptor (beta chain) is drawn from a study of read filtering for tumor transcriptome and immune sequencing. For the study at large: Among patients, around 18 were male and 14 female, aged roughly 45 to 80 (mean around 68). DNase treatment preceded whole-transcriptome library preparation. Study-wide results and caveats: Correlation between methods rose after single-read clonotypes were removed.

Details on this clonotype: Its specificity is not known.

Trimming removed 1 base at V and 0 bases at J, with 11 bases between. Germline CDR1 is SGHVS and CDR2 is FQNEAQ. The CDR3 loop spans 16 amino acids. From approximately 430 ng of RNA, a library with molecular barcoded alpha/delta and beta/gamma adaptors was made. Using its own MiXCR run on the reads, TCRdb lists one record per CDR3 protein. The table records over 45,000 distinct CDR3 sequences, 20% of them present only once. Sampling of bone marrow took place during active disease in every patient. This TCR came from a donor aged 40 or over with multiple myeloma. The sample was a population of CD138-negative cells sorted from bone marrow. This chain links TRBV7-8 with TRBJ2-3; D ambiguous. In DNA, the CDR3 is TGTGCCAGCAGCTTAGTTCTGGGTTTTAGCACAGATACGCAGTATTTT. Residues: CASSLVLGFSTDTQYF.